Presented here are 2 T cell receptor beta chains from one specimen sequenced in a study of persistence of HIV-infected CD4 T cells. Cells were stimulated with overlapping HIV-1 Gag 15-mer peptides. Sorted nonresponding memory CD4+ T cells were CD40L-negative, CD69-negative, CD45RO-high. This was the immunoSEQ version 4 assay in survey mode. Assay: immunoSEQ multiplex PCR; the TCRdb copy retains only in-frame clones and omits some. The sample has some 37,000 clones; about 81% are singletons. Antigens for these TCRs are unknown. The material was cultured CD4+ T cells from PBMCs, obtained from a patient who received antiretroviral therapy. The receptors were gathered from an adult with HIV. The donor label of this sample is uncertain.

This clone was seen a few times. The V call is TRBV19, the J call TRBJ1-1; TRBD1 matches at 7 bases. The CDR3 runs to 13 residues. Germline V gene lookup returns CDR1 LNHDA and CDR2 SQIVND (reference sequence). With V trimmed by 6 bases and J by 4 bases, 5 bases remained unmatched. The CDR3 sequence is CASRDREGTEAFF. The CDR3 nucleotides are TGTGCCAGTAGAGACAGGGAAGGCACTGAAGCTTTCTTT.

J is TRBJ2-3 and V is TRBV9; unclear D gene. Per the germline V gene, CDR1 is SGDLS and CDR2 is YYNGEE. CDR3 length equals 16 residues. V lost 0 bases and J 4 bases, leaving 15 bases between the germline ends. This CDR3 is CASSVEGIAQADTQYF. The CDR3 DNA reads TGTGCCAGCAGCGTAGAAGGGATAGCCCAGGCAGATACGCAGTATTTT. The full variable domain, with the rest looked up from reference TRBV9 and TRBJ2-3, is DSGVTQTPKHLITATGQRVTLRCSPRSGDLSVYWYQQSLDQGLQFLIQYYNGEERAKGNILERFSAQQFPDLHSELNLSSLELGDSALYFCASSVEGIAQADTQYFGPGTRLTVL.